This TCR beta chain was captured by sequencing in a study of T cell repertoires in MIS-A myocarditis. Profiled with immunoSEQ multiplex PCR; TCRdb holds only in-frame clones, not every one. The profile covers some 10,000 clones, with 80% to 90% appearing a single time and 2% to 2.5% taken by the ten largest. The sample consisted of thoracic lymph node tissue obtained at autopsy. The sequence was collected from a man aged 18 to 30 with fulminant myocarditis from multisystem inflammatory syndrome in adults (MIS-A) after COVID-19.

The CDR3 DNA reads TGTGCCAGCAGTCGAAGGGTGAAGGAGAACACTGAAGCTTTCTTT. Translation gives CASSRRVKENTEAFF. This sequence joins TRBV28 and TRBJ1-1; unclear D gene. Germline values: CDR1 MDHEN, CDR2 SYDVKM. Deletions cut 5 bases from V and 1 base from J, with 14 bases between. This CDR3 is 15 amino acids long.